This passage covers 28 T cell receptor beta chains from one sample sequenced in a study of cytomegalovirus exposure and HLA in healthy donors. PCR used 60 Vbeta primers and 13 Jbeta primers. The method was immunoSEQ multiplex PCR; TCRdb's version includes in-frame clones alone and lacks a portion of them. The table has some 130,000 clones, roughly 80% seen once. The sequenced sample was PBMCs. The receptors derive from a woman aged 55-70 years in good health and CMV-seronegative.

The CDR3 is CASSPARGTEAFF. The CDR3 nucleotides are TGTGCCAGCAGCCCAGCACGGGGGACTGAAGCTTTCTTT. The chain joins TRBV11-3 to TRBJ1-1, with D possibly matching TRBD1 (5 bases). This CDR3 region has 13 residues. V was cut by 5 bases and J by 5 bases, with 12 bases left in between. Germline V gene data show CDR1 as SGHNT and CDR2 as YENEEA.

This clone was seen a handful of times. In DNA, the CDR3 is TGTGCCAGCTCACCACCCCCGTCTGCCAACGTCCTGACTTTC. It codes for CASSPPPSANVLTF. This rearrangement joins TRBV18 to TRBJ2-6; the D is unclear. V shed 0 bases and J shed 7 bases, with 7 bases lying between them. CDR3 length: 14 residues. Germline V gives CDR1 KGHSH, CDR2 LQKENI.

The chain's CDR3 is CSVETGRSYNEQFF. CDR3 nucleotide sequence: TGCAGCGTTGAGACAGGGAGGTCCTACAATGAGCAGTTCTTC. The chain has TRBV29-1 and TRBJ2-1; D perhaps matches TRBD1 (7 bases). Germline V gene sequence: CDR1 SQVTM, CDR2 ANQGSEA. The V gene lost 3 bases and the J gene lost 1 base, with 10 bases spanning the gap. The CDR3 is 14 residues long.

This clone was picked up one time. The chain uses TRBV6-1 and TRBJ1-4; D is uncertain. The CDR3 covers 15 residues. V was shortened by 7 bases and J by 0 bases, with 12 bases between the two germline ends. Germline-derived CDR1 and CDR2 are MNHNS and SASEGT. As DNA, the CDR3 is TGTGCCAGCATTTCCGGGGTCACAACTAATGAAAAACTGTTTTTT. It codes for CASISGVTTNEKLFF.

The rearrangement joins TRBV11-3 to TRBJ2-1; 10 positions agree with TRBD2. The CDR3 covers 17 residues. V lost 4 bases to trimming and J lost 9 bases; unmatched junction nucleotides: 15. Per the germline V gene, CDR1 is SGHNT and CDR2 is YENEEA. CDR3 sequence: CASSSPSGTSDIGEQFF. CDR3 coding DNA: TGTGCCAGCAGCTCCCCCTCTGGGACTAGCGATATAGGTGAGCAGTTCTTC.

This rearrangement joins TRBV7-8 to TRBJ2-5; D is perhaps TRBD1 (5 bases). The CDR3 totals 16 residues. V lost 0 bases, J lost 2 bases, and 13 bases lay in between. The V gene's germline CDR1 is SGHVS and CDR2 FQNEAQ. Written as DNA, the CDR3 is TGTGCCAGCAGCTTAGCAGTTGGGGCAGGACAAGAGACCCAGTACTTC. Protein: CASSLAVGAGQETQYF.

The chain links TRBV4-2 to TRBJ2-1; 7 bases are shared with TRBD2. CDR1 is LGHNA, CDR2 YNFKEQ, per germline. The CDR3 spans 16 residues. V lost 1 base and J lost 12; bases outside the gene matches: 15. This CDR3 is CASSQGWATRERGQFF. Here the CDR3 DNA reads TGTGCCAGCAGCCAAGGGTGGGCTACGCGGGAGCGAGGGCAGTTCTTC.

V and J are TRBV29-1 and TRBJ2-1, with a tentative D call TRBD1 (5 bases). Between the trimmed V and J ends, which lost 3 bases and 6 bases, there was a span of 9 bases. Germline V gives CDR1 SQVTM, CDR2 ANQGSEA. The CDR3 extends over 12 amino acids. The CDR3 DNA reads TGCAGCGTTGAGGGGCTACGCAATGAGCAGTTCTTC. Its translation is CSVEGLRNEQFF.

This chain links TRBV28 with TRBJ1-5; no definite D call. Germline CDR1 reads MDHEN; CDR2 reads SYDVKM. V was clipped by 5 bases and J by 1 base, with 9 bases between them. CDR3 length equals 14 residues. The CDR3 protein is CASSKAGSNQPQHF. The DNA for the CDR3 is TGTGCCAGCAGTAAGGCGGGGAGCAATCAGCCCCAGCATTTT.

Of note for this clone: The sample has other DNA sequences that encode this CDR3 too. The chain links TRBV6-5 to TRBJ2-5; D may be TRBD1 (6 bases). Germline-derived CDR1 and CDR2 are MNHEY and SVGAGI. V gave up 6 bases and J gave up 6 bases, with 20 bases separating them. There are 15 residues in the CDR3. The CDR3 here is CASSRTRGEQQTQYF. CDR3 in DNA: TGTGCCAGCAGCCGCACCAGGGGAGAACAGCAGACCCAGTACTTC.

This clone was seen only once. J is TRBJ2-1 and V is TRBV10-3, with D possibly TRBD2 on 6 matching bases. Germline V gene lookup returns CDR1 ENHRY and CDR2 SYGVKD. Trimming removed 2 bases at V and 8 bases at J, with 19 bases between. CDR3 size: 16 residues. This CDR3 reads CAISEPFKRVFYEQFF. CDR3 in DNA: TGTGCCATCAGTGAGCCTTTCAAGCGGGTGTTCTATGAGCAGTTCTTC.

The table lists this clone with a count of one. The chain has TRBV27 and TRBJ2-2; D gene ambiguous. Germline CDR1 and CDR2: MNHEY and SMNVEV (reference sequence). The V and J ends lost 2 bases and 0 bases respectively, with 13 bases between them. The CDR3 loop spans 17 amino acids. The CDR3 loop reads CASSLPRLRSNTGELFF. DNA of the CDR3: TGTGCCAGCAGTTTACCCCGCCTTAGATCGAACACCGGGGAGCTGTTTTTT.

V is TRBV5-1 and J is TRBJ2-7; possible D gene TRBD2, 6 bases. V was pared by 4 bases and J by 3 bases, with 14 bases between. Germline V gene lookup returns CDR1 SGHRS and CDR2 YFSETQ. This CDR3 spans 14 amino acids. For the CDR3, the DNA is TGCGCCAGCAGCAGAATCGGGAGTGTCTACGAGCAGTACTTC. As protein: CASSRIGSVYEQYF.

This clone came up a few times. The chain links TRBV2 to TRBJ2-7; D remains ambiguous. Per germline, CDR1 SNHLY and CDR2 FYNNEI. The CDR3 loop spans 13 amino acids. The V end was cut by 8 bases, the J end by 0 bases, with 11 bases between. The CDR3 sequence: CASGGVFSYEQYF. The CDR3 region has the DNA TGTGCCAGCGGCGGAGTCTTCTCCTACGAGCAGTACTTC. Filled out from reference TRBV2 and TRBJ2-7, the complete variable domain reads EPEVTQTPSHQVTQMGQEVILRCVPISNHLYFYWYRQILGQKVEFLVSFYNNEISEKSEIFDDQFSVERPDGSNFTLKIRSTKLEDSAMYFCASGGVFSYEQYFGPGTRLTVT.

V is TRBV15 and J is TRBJ2-7; 12 bases align to TRBD2. CDR3 length: 16 amino acids. Germline V gene sequence: CDR1 LNHNV, CDR2 YYDKDF (reference sequence). V lost 1 base to trimming and J lost 3 bases; unmatched junction nucleotides: 4. The CDR3 spells CATSRGGTSGHYEQYF. Here the CDR3 DNA reads TGTGCCACCAGCAGAGGAGGGACTAGCGGGCACTACGAGCAGTACTTC.

V and J are TRBV4-1 and TRBJ2-7; 8 bases align to TRBD1. Losses at the gene ends were 1 base for V and 4 bases for J; bases not matched to a gene: 6. Germline values: CDR1 MGHRA, CDR2 YSYEKL. CDR3 length: 15 residues. In nucleotides, the CDR3 is TGCGCCAGCAGCCAAGGGGGACAGGCATCGTACGAGCAGTACTTC. It encodes CASSQGGQASYEQYF.

V usage is TRBV5-6 and J usage is TRBJ1-1; TRBD1 matches at 7 bases. Per germline, CDR1 SGHDT and CDR2 YYEEEE. V gave up 3 bases and J gave up 3 bases; unmatched junction bases: 5. This CDR3 contains 14 residues. In DNA, the CDR3 is TGTGCCAGCAGCTCCCTAGACAGGGACACTGAAGCTTTCTTT. It specifies CASSSLDRDTEAFF.

The V call is TRBV18, the J call TRBJ2-5, with 7 nucleotides matching TRBD1. Per the germline V gene, CDR1 is KGHSH and CDR2 is LQKENI. The J segment lost 3 bases and the V segment lost 3 bases, leaving 4 bases of the junction unmatched. This CDR3 spans 14 amino acids. The CDR3 DNA reads as TGTGCCAGCTCACCGGGACAGACGAAAGAGACCCAGTACTTC. Protein: CASSPGQTKETQYF.

The rearrangement uses TRBV7-2 and TRBJ2-3, with 10 bases that match TRBD1. Unmatched junction bases numbered 4, after V lost 5 bases and J lost 5 bases. Germline V lookup: CDR1 SGHTA, CDR2 FQGNSA. CDR3 length: 14 residues. The DNA for the CDR3 is TGTGCCAGCAGCCGGACAGGGGGTATAGATACGCAGTATTTT. Protein: CASSRTGGIDTQYF.

This chain joins TRBV28 and TRBJ2-7, with 9 bases aligning to TRBD1. CDR1 and CDR2 (germline): MDHEN, SYDVKM. V trimming: 4 bases; J trimming: 4 bases; junction bases outside the gene matches: 14. This CDR3 has 17 residues. This chain's CDR3 is CASSSISLGQGRYEQYF. CDR3 nucleotide sequence: TGTGCCAGCAGTTCCATAAGTCTGGGACAGGGAAGGTACGAGCAGTACTTC.

This clone came up once. The chain carries TRBV2 and TRBJ1-1; 7 nucleotides agree with TRBD1. The germline gives CDR1 SNHLY, CDR2 FYNNEI. This CDR3 contains 14 residues. The V and J ends lost 5 bases and 8 bases, in that order; junction bases with no gene match: 11. The CDR3 reads CASSRQGAPQEAFF. The CDR3 coding sequence is TGTGCCAGCAGTCGACAGGGCGCGCCCCAAGAAGCTTTCTTT.

Regarding this clone: The junction shows a germline mismatch at one end, possibly a read error. The chain employs TRBV7-9 and TRBJ2-5; TRBD1 matches at 11 bases. Germline values: CDR1 SEHNR, CDR2 FQNEAQ (reference sequence). CDR3 size: 16 residues. The CDR3 sequence: CSSSPTGTGGQETQYF. Here the CDR3 DNA reads TGTTCCAGCAGCCCGACCGGGACAGGGGGCCAAGAGACCCAGTACTTC.

The chain carries TRBV5-5 and TRBJ1-2, with 10 nucleotides matching TRBD1. V lost 0 bases, J lost 12 bases, and 8 bases stayed unmatched. There are 14 residues in the CDR3. CDR1 is SGHKS, CDR2 YYEKEE, per germline (reference sequence). CDR3 in DNA: TGTGCCAGCAGCTTGGGACAGGGGGCGCGTTATGACACCTTC. This codes for CASSLGQGARYDTF.

This chain connects TRBV2 to TRBJ1-2, with 7 nucleotides matching TRBD1. The V gene end was trimmed by 6 bases and the J gene end by 0 bases; junction bases not matched to a gene: 4. This CDR3 comprises 14 residues. Per germline, CDR1 SNHLY and CDR2 FYNNEI. The CDR3: CASSDRASNYGYTF. The CDR3 DNA reads TGTGCCAGCAGCGACAGGGCTTCTAACTATGGCTACACCTTC.

The CDR3 coding sequence is TGTGCCAGCAGCACCCGGACAGGGGAGAACTATGGCTACACCTTC. Translated: CASSTRTGENYGYTF. The chain employs TRBV9 and TRBJ1-2, with 9 bases identical to TRBD1. J lost 2 bases, V lost 4 bases, and 6 bases had no gene match. The CDR3 contains 15 residues. Germline loops: CDR1 SGDLS, CDR2 YYNGEE.

As concerns this clone: The same CDR3 can be traced to other DNA sequences in this sample. The rearrangement uses TRBV10-1 and TRBJ2-7; 10 bases match TRBD2. The CDR3 is 13 residues long. After removal of 6 bases from V and 10 bases from J, the junction contained 9 bases not matched to a gene. Germline-derived CDR1 and CDR2 are WNHNN and SYGVQD (reference sequence). The CDR3 region has the DNA TGCGCCAGCAGCTCGAGCGGGAGGGGTGAACAGTACTTC. It is translated as CASSSSGRGEQYF.

The V and J genes are TRBV19 and TRBJ2-6; TRBD1 matches at 7 bases. Per the germline V gene, CDR1 is LNHDA and CDR2 is SQIVND (reference sequence). This CDR3 region has 19 residues. V shed 3 bases, J shed 0 bases, and the junction held 11 bases outside the gene matches. CDR3 coding DNA: TGTGCCAGTAGTATCCAGACAGGGCCCACTCACTCTGGGGCCAACGTCCTGACTTTC. As protein: CASSIQTGPTHSGANVLTF.

DNA for the CDR3: TGTGCCACCAAACAGGACCTCACAGATACGCAGTATTTT. Translation gives CATKQDLTDTQYF. The chain links TRBV15 to TRBJ2-3, with D tentatively TRBD1 (5 bases). From germline, CDR1 is LNHNV and CDR2 YYDKDF (reference sequence). Trimming took off 7 bases at V and 2 bases at J, with 10 bases between the two ends. This CDR3 has 13 amino acids.